Included here is one TCR beta chain sequence, with context. The data originate from a study of cytomegalovirus exposure and HLA in healthy donors. Background on the study: Findings of an earlier analysis included 90 million to 120 million unique TCR beta sequences from roughly 200 million T cells.

The CDR3 has 12 residues. Germline CDR1 reads SGHNT; CDR2 reads YENEEA. With 4 bases removed from V and 6 bases from J, the gap between germline ends came to 8 bases. PCR amplification relied on 60 Vbeta primers (plus 13 Jbeta primers). Clones were sequenced by immunoSEQ multiplex PCR, and TCRdb holds only the in-frame ones, with some missing. This sample has over 50,000 clones, with about 80% found just once. Sequenced input: PBMCs. The J gene is TRBJ2-3, the V gene TRBV11-3, with D maybe TRBD1 (6 bases). The sequence came from a man aged 40-49 years in good health and CMV-seronegative. In nucleotides, the CDR3 is TGTGCCAGCAGCTCCGACAGGGATACGCAGTATTTT. This gives the protein CASSSDRDTQYF.